The 9 T cell receptor beta chains below all came from one sample that was sequenced in a study of T-cell memory formation after mild COVID-19. One entry per CDR3 protein, called by TCRdb with MiXCR from the 5' RACE reads. This table has some 200,000 distinct CDR3 sequences, around 9.5% appearing once. The sequencing input was PBMCs or a T cell subset sorted from them (not recorded which). The receptors here all came from a man between 18 and 29 years old who had mild COVID-19 (a few samples of this study predate the infection). Cell type and time point are not known.

This chain links TRBV20-1 with TRBJ2-1; 9 positions match TRBD1. The CDR3 has 16 amino acids. J was trimmed by 4 bases and V by 3 bases; bases with no gene match: 10. CDR1 is DFQATT and CDR2 is SNEGSKA in the germline V gene (reference sequence). CDR3 DNA sequence: TGCAGTGCTAGCCCCCGTCGGGACAGGGTTTACAATGAGCAGTTCTTC. Protein: CSASPRRDRVYNEQFF.

The table lists this clonotype with a few counts. This chain links TRBV3-1 with TRBJ2-7; TRBD2 matches at 7 bases. CDR3 length: 13 amino acids. Trimming removed 5 bases from V and 3 bases from J; junction bases left unmatched: 4. CDR1 and CDR2 from the germline V gene are LGHDT and YNNKEL (reference sequence). CDR3 loop: CASSSGVFYEQYF. CDR3 DNA sequence: TGTGCCAGCAGCAGCGGGGTGTTCTACGAGCAGTACTTC.

The chain uses TRBV6-2 or TRBV6-3 and TRBJ1-1; D may be TRBD1 (6 bases). Deletions cut 6 bases from V and 8 bases from J, with 7 bases between. Germline lookup yields CDR1 MNHEY and CDR2 SVGEGT. The CDR3 spans 10 residues. The DNA for the CDR3 is TGTGCCAGCAGCGGACAGGAAGCTTTCTTT. This gives the protein CASSGQEAFF.

The chain recombines TRBV7-2 with TRBJ1-6, with TRBD1 as a possible D gene (6 bases). The CDR3 is made up of 17 amino acids. Trimming pared 2 bases from V and 4 bases from J, leaving 15 bases between. The V gene's germline CDR1 is SGHTA and CDR2 FQGNSA. As DNA, the CDR3 is TGTGCCAGCAGCTTAAGGGGGAGGAGAGATTATAATTCACCCCTCCACTTT. It codes for CASSLRGRRDYNSPLHF.

Only a few counts were recorded for this clonotype. The chain recombines TRBV19 with TRBJ2-5, with TRBD1 identical over 8 bases. In germline, CDR1 is LNHDA, CDR2 SQIVND (reference sequence). The CDR3 is made up of 15 amino acids. With 7 bases clipped from V and 2 bases from J, the junction kept 9 bases outside the gene matches. The CDR3 here is CASKAGGAGQETQYF. Written as DNA, the CDR3 is TGTGCCAGTAAAGCAGGGGGCGCGGGACAAGAGACCCAGTACTTC.

To note about this clonotype: This may come from a read error, since a much larger clone is one base off. The chain uses TRBV30 and TRBJ2-5; the D gene is possibly TRBD1 (5 bases). CDR1 and CDR2 from the germline V gene are GTSNPN and SVGIG (reference sequence). CDR3 length: 13 residues. V lost 3 bases and J lost 5, with 13 bases in between. The CDR3 sequence is CAWRGAFHETQYF. The CDR3 DNA sequence: TGTGCCTGGAGAGGGGCCTTCCACGAGACCCAGTACTTC.

This clonotype was detected only a few times. The chain has TRBV7-9 and TRBJ1-5; D might be TRBD1 (5 bases). Trimming removed 4 bases at V and 6 bases at J, with 10 bases between. Looked up from germline, CDR1 is SEHNR and CDR2 is FQNEAQ (reference sequence). The CDR3 covers 13 residues. CDR3 loop: CASSSTGGQPQHF. CDR3 DNA sequence: TGTGCCAGCAGCTCCACCGGGGGTCAGCCCCAGCATTTT.

This chain connects TRBV12-3 or TRBV12-4 to TRBJ1-1, with D maybe TRBD1 (5 bases). Trimming took off 4 bases at V and 1 base at J, with 10 bases between the two ends. The CDR3 runs to 14 residues. CDR3 DNA: TGTGCCAGCAGTTCAGGGCGGCAGAACACTGAAGCTTTCTTT. Translated: CASSSGRQNTEAFF.

The chain links TRBV29-1 to TRBJ2-3; D is unresolved. This CDR3 spans 11 amino acids. Trimming stripped 6 bases from V and 6 bases from J, with 10 bases between. CDR1 and CDR2 from the germline V gene are SQVTM and ANQGSEA. As DNA, the CDR3 is TGCAGCGTGCCCTTGGGGGATACGCAGTATTTT. As protein: CSVPLGDTQYF.